The sequence of this TCR beta chain was determined in a study of T cell responses to AZD1222 COVID-19 vaccine (dated by TCRdb to 2020 to 2023). With regard to the full study: AZD1222 recipients whose second dose came at about 4 weeks and those whose second dose came at about 12 weeks were combined into one group, since spike-specific TCR depth and breadth did not differ between the two schedules. A total of more than 230 trial participants underwent TCR sequencing, of whom some 210 received two doses of AZD1222 and about 25 received two doses of the MenACWY control vaccine. Enrollment into the trials was organized by age into subgroups of 18-55, 56-69 and 70-plus years, and those subgroups contained 148, 28 and 57 TCR-sequenced participants, respectively.

Study-level results and caveats: Because no samples from the day 14 peak response were available, repertoires could be characterized only after the peak T cell response. Spike-specific TCR breadth and depth rose significantly after two AZD1222 doses compared with day 0 and with MenACWY recipients. The 56-69-year group was small, and its depth increase did not reach significance, likely because of low power. Participants were mostly white British and included more females than males, and it was suggested by the authors that clonal diversity may have been underestimated. CD4 TCRs associated with the vaccine covered the entire spike protein, and the dominant responses were in regions 160-218 and 743-854. Reportedly, almost half of the unique spike-specific TCRs recognized epitopes lying outside the regions that are mutated in the B.1.351 and B.1.1.7 variants. Only 5 to 7 AZD1222 recipients were SARS-CoV-2 seropositive at baseline, limiting conclusions about previously exposed vaccinees.

The CDR3 regions of human TCRbeta chains were analyzed by immunosequencing. The study's processing was this. Repertoire TCRs were matched against a reference library of SARS-CoV-2-specific TCRs generated with the MIRA antigen-specificity platform. Breadth was defined as the fraction of unique TCRs that were SARS-CoV-2-associated, and depth was defined as the fraction of total T cells that were SARS-CoV-2-associated. Each spike-specific TCR was assigned to its reactive spike region and to a CD4 or CD8 class using the MIRA data. Log10-transformed breadth and depth values were compared by one-way ANOVA with Sidak's multiple comparisons tests. TCRdb carries this immuneACCESS record with in-frame sequences only. Its versions omit some clonotypes, under half of them owing to an unresolved V gene in the studies checked, with the rest unexplained. Clone size and V and J calls were adopted from that table, with D and trimming inferred from the DNA. The sample yields 120,000 or so clones; over 80% were counted once. The leading ten clones occupy around 5.6% of the sample.

Trimmed from V: 0 bases; trimmed from J: 4 bases; junction bases lacking a gene match: 2. As encoded in the germline V gene, CDR1 is SGHRS while CDR2 is YFSETQ. The CDR3 runs 15 residues from the cysteine to the phenylalanine. The entry retains the CDR3 DNA only, 45 bases that are in frame from base 1. This clone was found a few times. Its binding antigen is unknown. No base-level quality is on record; no much larger clone is a single base apart. The time point label, read with the paper, signifies: baseline before first vaccination. Vaccinee samples were obtained from the UK trials COV001 and COV002, which included a single-blind randomized controlled phase 2/3 trial of AZD1222 (ChAdOx1 nCoV-19) in healthy adults. For TCRbeta chain sequencing, PBMC samples from trial participants were taken at day 0 and at day 28 after the second dose.

The sequencing used peripheral blood, collected on day 0 of AZD1222 vaccination. This receptor was obtained from an adult in good health. Rearrangement joined TRBV5-1 to TRBJ2-1, with 9 middle bases fitting TRBD2. CDR3 region: CASSLGLAEYNEQFF. The nucleotide sequence reads as follows: TGCGCCAGCAGCTTGGGACTAGCGGAATACAATGAGCAGTTCTTC. With the portions outside the CDR3 filled from the reference TRBV5-1 and TRBJ2-1 genes, the complete variable region becomes KAGVTQTPRYLIKTRGQQVTLSCSPISGHRSVSWYQQTPGQGLQFLFEYFSETQRNKGNFPGRFSGRQFSNSRSEMNVSTLELGDSALYLCASSLGLAEYNEQFFGPGTRLTVL.